Sequencing of this T cell receptor beta chain was carried out in a study of a mutant IDH1 vaccine in newly diagnosed glioma. Study in general: Patients' prior therapy spanned radiotherapy, temozolomide, or both; most underwent both.

A note on this clone: As yet, its antigen is unknown.

Sequenced by immunoSEQ multiplex PCR; TCRdb stores in-frame clones only, minus some. The table lists 30,000 to 40,000 clones, about 80% of them singletons, with 20% to 25% in the top ten. The time point: week 5, during vaccination. Topical imiquimod was applied with each vaccine dose, which held 300 ug of mutant IDH1 20-mer peptide. Astrocytomas found in donors were new, WHO grade 3 or 4, IDH1-mutant and ATRX-lost. V was pared by 7 bases and J by 8 bases, with 10 bases of the junction left unmatched. CDR1 is SGHRS, CDR2 YFSETQ, per germline. This CDR3 is 14 amino acids long. The chain employs TRBV5-1 and TRBJ2-1, with TRBD2 matching over 9 bases. The material was PBMCs, obtained from a glioma patient whose treatment included an IDH1 peptide vaccine. The receptor was isolated from a man aged 25-45 years with glioma. This CDR3 is CASGDPGLAHEQFF. The CDR3 DNA reads TGCGCCAGCGGGGACCCGGGACTAGCCCATGAGCAGTTCTTC.